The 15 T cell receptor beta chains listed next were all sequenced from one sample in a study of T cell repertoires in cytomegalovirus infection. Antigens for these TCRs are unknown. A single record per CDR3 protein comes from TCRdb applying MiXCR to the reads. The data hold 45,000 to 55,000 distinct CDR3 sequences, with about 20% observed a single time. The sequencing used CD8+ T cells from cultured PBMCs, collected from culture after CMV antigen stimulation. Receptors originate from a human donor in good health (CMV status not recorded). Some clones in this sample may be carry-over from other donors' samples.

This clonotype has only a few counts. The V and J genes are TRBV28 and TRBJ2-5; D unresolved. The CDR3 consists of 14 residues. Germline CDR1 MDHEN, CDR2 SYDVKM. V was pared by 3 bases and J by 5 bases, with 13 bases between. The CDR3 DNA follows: TGTGCCAGCAGTTTTCCGGGTCCGGGTGAGACCCAGTACTTC. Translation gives CASSFPGPGETQYF.

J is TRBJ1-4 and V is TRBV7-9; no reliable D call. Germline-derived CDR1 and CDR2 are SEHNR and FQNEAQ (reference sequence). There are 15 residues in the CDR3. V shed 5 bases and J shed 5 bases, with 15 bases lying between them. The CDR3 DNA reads TGTGCCAGCAGCACTCGTCAGGACTCGAATGAAAAACTGTTTTTT. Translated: CASSTRQDSNEKLFF.

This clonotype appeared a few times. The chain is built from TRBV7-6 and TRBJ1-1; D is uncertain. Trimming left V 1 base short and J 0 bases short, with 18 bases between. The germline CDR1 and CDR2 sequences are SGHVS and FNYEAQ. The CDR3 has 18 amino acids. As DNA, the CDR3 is TGTGCCAGCAGCTTAGGTCCGGGTAGGATCCTAATGAACACTGAAGCTTTCTTT. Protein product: CASSLGPGRILMNTEAFF.

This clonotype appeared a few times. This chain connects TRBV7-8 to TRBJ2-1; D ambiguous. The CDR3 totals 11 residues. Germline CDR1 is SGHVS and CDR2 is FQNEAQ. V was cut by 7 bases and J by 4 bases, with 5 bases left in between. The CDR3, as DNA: TGTGCCAGCACCCCTTACAATGAGCAGTTCTTC. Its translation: CASTPYNEQFF.

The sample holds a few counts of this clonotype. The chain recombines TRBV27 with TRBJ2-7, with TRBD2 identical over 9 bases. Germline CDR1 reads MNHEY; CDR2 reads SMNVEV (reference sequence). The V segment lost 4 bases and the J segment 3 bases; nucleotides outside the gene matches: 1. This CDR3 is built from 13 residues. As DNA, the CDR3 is TGTGCCAGCAGTTATAGCGGGGGCTACGAGCAGTACTTC. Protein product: CASSYSGGYEQYF.

DNA for the CDR3: TGCAGTGCTAGCACAGCGCATAAACCCTCTGGGGCCAACGTCCTGACTTTC. It codes for CSASTAHKPSGANVLTF. This rearrangement joins TRBV20-1 to TRBJ2-6; D ambiguous. The CDR3 extends over 17 amino acids. CDR1 and CDR2 (germline): DFQATT, SNEGSKA (reference sequence). Trimming took 3 bases from V and 0 from J, leaving 15 bases between them.

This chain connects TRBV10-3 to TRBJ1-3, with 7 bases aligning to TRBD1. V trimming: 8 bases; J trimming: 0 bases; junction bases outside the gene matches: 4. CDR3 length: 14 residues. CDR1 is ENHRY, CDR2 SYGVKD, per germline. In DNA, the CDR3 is TGTGCCATCCGGGACAGCTTCTCTGGAAACACCATATATTTT. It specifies CAIRDSFSGNTIYF.

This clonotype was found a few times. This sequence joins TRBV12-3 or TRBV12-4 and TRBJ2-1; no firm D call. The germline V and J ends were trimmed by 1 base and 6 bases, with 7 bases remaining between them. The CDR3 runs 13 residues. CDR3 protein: CASSLGQLNEQFF. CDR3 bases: TGTGCCAGCAGTTTAGGGCAGCTCAATGAGCAGTTCTTC.

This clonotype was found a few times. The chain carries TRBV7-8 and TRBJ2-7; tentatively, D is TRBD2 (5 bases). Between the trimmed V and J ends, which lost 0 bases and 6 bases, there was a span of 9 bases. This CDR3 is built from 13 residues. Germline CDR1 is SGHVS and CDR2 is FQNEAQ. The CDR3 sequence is CASSLAVGSEQYF. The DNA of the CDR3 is TGTGCCAGCAGCTTAGCGGTGGGGAGCGAGCAGTACTTC.

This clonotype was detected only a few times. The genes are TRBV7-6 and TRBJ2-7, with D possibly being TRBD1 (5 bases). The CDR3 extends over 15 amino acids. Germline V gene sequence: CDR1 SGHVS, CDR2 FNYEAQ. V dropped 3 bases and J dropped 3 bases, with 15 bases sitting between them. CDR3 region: CASSFGKGPVYEQYF. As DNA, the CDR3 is TGTGCCAGCAGCTTTGGAAAGGGGCCGGTCTACGAGCAGTACTTC.

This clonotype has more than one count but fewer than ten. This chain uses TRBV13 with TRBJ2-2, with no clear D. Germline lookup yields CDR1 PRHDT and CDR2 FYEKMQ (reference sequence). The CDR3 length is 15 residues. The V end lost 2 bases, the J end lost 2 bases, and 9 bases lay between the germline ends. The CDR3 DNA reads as TGTGCCAGCAGCTTACCGGGCACAAACACCGGGGAGCTGTTTTTT. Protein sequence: CASSLPGTNTGELFF.

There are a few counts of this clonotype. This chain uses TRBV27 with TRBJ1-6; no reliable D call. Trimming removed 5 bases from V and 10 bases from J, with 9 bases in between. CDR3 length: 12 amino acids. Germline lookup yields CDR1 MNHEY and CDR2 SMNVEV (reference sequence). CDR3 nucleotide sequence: TGTGCCAGCAGTCGGACTCAGTCACCCCTCCACTTT. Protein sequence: CASSRTQSPLHF.

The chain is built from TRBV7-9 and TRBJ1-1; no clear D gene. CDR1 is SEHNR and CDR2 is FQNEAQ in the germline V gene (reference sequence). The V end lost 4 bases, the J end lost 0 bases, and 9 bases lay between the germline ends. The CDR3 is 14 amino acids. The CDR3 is CASSSANLNTEAFF. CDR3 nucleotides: TGTGCCAGCAGCTCGGCGAACTTGAACACTGAAGCTTTCTTT.

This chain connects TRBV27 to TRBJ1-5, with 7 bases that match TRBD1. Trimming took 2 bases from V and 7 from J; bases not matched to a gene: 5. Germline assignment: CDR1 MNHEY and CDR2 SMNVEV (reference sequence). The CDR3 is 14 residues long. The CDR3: CASSLQQTGQPQHF. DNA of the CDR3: TGTGCCAGCAGTTTACAACAGACAGGGCAGCCCCAGCATTTT.

The CDR3 here is CASSRLGGDTQYF. CDR3 DNA: TGTGCCAGCAGCCGTTTGGGGGGGGATACGCAGTATTTT. This chain links TRBV14 with TRBJ2-3; TRBD2 matches 7 bases. Trimming took 4 bases from V and 6 from J; bases not matched to a gene: 4. The CDR3 has 13 residues. Germline lookup yields CDR1 SGHDN and CDR2 FVKESK.